The 20 T cell receptor beta chains listed next were all sequenced from one sample in a study of blood T cells in healthy people across ages. Sample-barcoded 5' priming and a J-beta primer mix drove a second PCR of about 6 to 11 cycles. Using its own MiXCR run on the 5' RACE reads, TCRdb lists one record per CDR3 protein. The table includes about 680,000 distinct CDR3 sequences, about 52% detected once. Source material: blood. The receptors stem from a woman aged 60-70 years in good health.

This clonotype has only one observation. DNA for the CDR3: TGTGCCAGCACCAGGGACAGCGGAAACTATGGCTACACCTTC. Translating it yields CASTRDSGNYGYTF. V gene TRBV2 combines with J gene TRBJ1-2; 7 bases line up with TRBD1. The CDR3 covers 14 residues. CDR1 is SNHLY and CDR2 is FYNNEI in the germline V gene. The V and J ends lost 7 bases and 2 bases, in that order; junction bases with no gene match: 7.

The chain has TRBV20-1 and TRBJ2-3; 7 positions agree with TRBD2. Trimming removed 6 bases from V and 4 bases from J; junction bases left unmatched: 10. The CDR3 sequence is 14 residues long. Germline V lookup: CDR1 DFQATT, CDR2 SNEGSKA (reference sequence). The CDR3 sequence is CSAKDPSGADTQYF. The CDR3, as DNA: TGCAGTGCGAAGGACCCCAGCGGGGCAGATACGCAGTATTTT.

This chain connects TRBV6-2 or TRBV6-3 to TRBJ2-7, with D possibly called TRBD1 or TRBD2 (5 bases each). This CDR3 spans 16 amino acids. Germline V CDR1 and CDR2: MNHEY, SVGEGT. The V and J ends lost 0 bases and 1 base respectively, with 13 bases between them. This CDR3 reads CASSYSRSGTSYEQYF. The DNA of the CDR3 is TGTGCCAGCAGTTACTCGAGATCAGGGACGTCCTACGAGCAGTACTTC.

About this clonotype: At one of its ends the junction is not consistent with the germline gene, which may arise from a read error. The V and J genes are TRBV11-3 and TRBJ2-7; TRBD2 agrees at 8 bases. Germline V gene sequence: CDR1 SGHNT, CDR2 YENEEA. CDR3 length: 15 amino acids. The CDR3 here is CASNLGAGGGDEQYF. The CDR3 DNA reads TGTGCCAGCAACTTAGGGGCGGGAGGAGGTGATGAGCAGTACTTC.

The V and J genes are TRBV15 and TRBJ2-1; D may be TRBD2 (5 bases). The germline V gene encodes CDR1 LNHNV and CDR2 YYDKDF (reference sequence). The germline V and J ends were trimmed by 4 bases and 1 base, with 14 bases remaining between them. The CDR3 extends over 16 amino acids. The CDR3 DNA is TGTGCCACCAGCACGGGATTTCGGGAATCCTACAATGAGCAGTTCTTC. Residues: CATSTGFRESYNEQFF.

A note on this clonotype: Because it lacks the conserved phenylalanine or tryptophan at the end, this CDR3 is likely a read error. This chain links TRBV4-2 with TRBJ2-3, with D perhaps TRBD2 (5 bases). V lost 0 bases, J lost 6 bases, and 19 bases lay in between. This CDR3 is built from 17 residues. From germline, CDR1 is LGHNA and CDR2 YNFKEQ. The CDR3 sequence is CASSQDFERTSTDTQYY. CDR3 DNA: TGTGCCAGCAGCCAAGATTTCGAGCGGACCTCCACGGATACGCAGTATTAT.

The chain has TRBV29-1 and TRBJ2-7, with a tentative D call TRBD1 (5 bases). The germline V gene has CDR1 SQVTM and CDR2 ANQGSEA. This CDR3 contains 12 residues. V gave up 2 bases and J gave up 5 bases, with 10 bases separating them. CDR3 nucleotides: TGCAGCGTTGAACAGGGCGGCCACGAGCAGTACTTC. This codes for CSVEQGGHEQYF.

This rearrangement joins TRBV18 to TRBJ2-2; 9 nucleotides line up with TRBD1. From germline, CDR1 is KGHSH and CDR2 LQKENI. Germline trimming cut 3 bases from V and 4 bases from J; bases unmatched to any gene: 6. The CDR3 is made up of 16 amino acids. CDR3 loop: CASSPGTGSITGELFF. The CDR3 coding sequence is TGTGCCAGCTCACCTGGGACAGGGAGTATCACCGGGGAGCTGTTTTTT.

The chain links TRBV6-1 to TRBJ2-3; tentatively, D is TRBD2 (7 bases). The germline V and J ends were trimmed by 8 bases and 6 bases, with 18 bases remaining between them. This CDR3 contains 14 residues. Germline V lookup: CDR1 MNHNS, CDR2 SASEGT. The CDR3 reads CASGLQGGLDTQYF. CDR3 nucleotide sequence: TGTGCCAGCGGTCTACAGGGAGGGTTGGATACGCAGTATTTT.

This clonotype was counted between two and nine times. The chain has TRBV6-5 and TRBJ2-7; no reliable D call. The germline gives CDR1 MNHEY, CDR2 SVGAGI. The CDR3 sequence is 15 residues long. V gave up 0 bases and J gave up 4 bases, with 13 bases separating them. The CDR3 DNA is TGTGCCAGCAGTTACTCGATATTCAGAGATTACGAGCAGTACTTC. Translating it yields CASSYSIFRDYEQYF.

This clonotype was seen a handful of times. Sequence at one end of the junction differs from germline and may be a read error. V gene TRBV19 combines with J gene TRBJ2-1; TRBD2 agrees at 13 bases. The CDR3 runs 15 residues. Germline V lookup: CDR1 LNHDA, CDR2 SQIVND (reference sequence). The DNA for the CDR3 is TGTGTCAGTAGTAGGACTAGCGGGAGTTTCGATGAGCAGTTCTTC. Its translation: CVSSRTSGSFDEQFF. Variable domain in full (rest from reference TRBV19 and TRBJ2-1): DGGITQSPKYLFRKEGQNVTLSCEQNLNHDAMYWYRQDPGQGLRLIYYSQIVNDFQKGDIAEGYSVSREKKESFPLTVTSAQKNPTAFYLCVSSRTSGSFDEQFFGPGTRLTVL.

V gene TRBV2 combines with J gene TRBJ2-7; the match to TRBD2 covers 9 bases. Germline assignment: CDR1 SNHLY and CDR2 FYNNEI. J gave up 0 bases and V 3 bases, and 3 bases lay outside the gene matches. The CDR3 has 15 amino acids. The CDR3 region is CASSDDSGSSYEQYF. CDR3 coding DNA: TGTGCCAGCAGTGATGATAGCGGGAGCTCCTACGAGCAGTACTTC.

The chain joins TRBV7-9 to TRBJ2-2; tentatively, D is TRBD2 (5 bases). Looked up from germline, CDR1 is SEHNR and CDR2 is FQNEAQ (reference sequence). Deletions cut 6 bases from V and 5 bases from J, with 13 bases between. The CDR3 has 14 amino acids. CDR3 sequence: CASRRAIATGELFF. CDR3 in DNA: TGTGCCAGCAGGAGGGCAATTGCAACCGGGGAGCTGTTTTTT.

The V and J genes are TRBV2 and TRBJ2-4; 11 bases fit TRBD2. Germline V gene sequence: CDR1 SNHLY, CDR2 FYNNEI. V shed 8 bases, J shed 4 bases, and the junction held 7 bases outside the gene matches. The CDR3 is 15 residues long. CDR3 DNA: TGTGCCAGCCGGAAGGGACTAGCGGAAAAAAACATTCAGTACTTC. This translates into CASRKGLAEKNIQYF.

This clonotype was seen only a few times. The rearrangement uses TRBV2 and TRBJ2-6, with D tentatively TRBD1 (5 bases). Germline V CDR1 and CDR2: SNHLY, FYNNEI. This CDR3 is 15 amino acids long. V lost 7 bases and J lost 0, with 10 bases in between. Here the CDR3 DNA reads TGTGCCAGCATCTCAGGGAACTCTGGGGCCAACGTCCTGACTTTC. This translates into CASISGNSGANVLTF.

In its sample, this clonotype was seen many times. One junction end does not reproduce the germline sequence, and a read error may be involved. The rearrangement links TRBV3-1 to TRBJ2-1; 9 bases line up with TRBD1. This CDR3 comprises 15 residues. CDR1 and CDR2 from the germline V gene are LGHDT and YNNKEL (reference sequence). CDR3 sequence (DNA): TGCGCCAGCAGCCAGGGACAGGGCCCCTACAATGAGCAGTTCTTC. Amino acid sequence: CASSQGQGPYNEQFF.

J is TRBJ2-1 and V is TRBV3-1, with D maybe TRBD2 (6 bases). The germline CDR1 and CDR2 sequences are LGHDT and YNNKEL (reference sequence). Between the trimmed V and J ends, which lost 0 bases and 4 bases, there was a span of 16 bases. This CDR3 is built from 17 residues. Written as DNA, the CDR3 is TGTGCCAGCAGCCAAGAGTTCGCTAGCGTAGGTTACAATGAGCAGTTCTTC. This encodes CASSQEFASVGYNEQFF.

This chain connects TRBV6-6 to TRBJ2-7, with 8 nucleotides matching TRBD2. The CDR3 loop spans 16 amino acids. Germline CDR1 MNHNY, CDR2 SVGAGI (reference sequence). The junction had 9 bases not matched to a gene; V was cut back by 5 bases and J by 0 bases. The CDR3 DNA reads TGTGCCAGCAGTCCCGGACTAGCTCGTAGCTCCTACGAGCAGTACTTC. It specifies CASSPGLARSSYEQYF.

This sequence joins TRBV2 and TRBJ2-7; D perhaps matches TRBD1 (5 bases). Trimming stripped 0 bases from V and 6 bases from J, with 12 bases between. The CDR3 covers 14 residues. Germline loops: CDR1 SNHLY, CDR2 FYNNEI. CDR3 coding DNA: TGTGCCAGCAGTGAAGCTAAGGGGTTGGGCGAGCAGTACTTC. It codes for CASSEAKGLGEQYF. Together with reference TRBV2 and TRBJ2-7, the CDR3 gives the full variable domain: EPEVTQTPSHQVTQMGQEVILRCVPISNHLYFYWYRQILGQKVEFLVSFYNNEISEKSEIFDDQFSVERPDGSNFTLKIRSTKLEDSAMYFCASSEAKGLGEQYFGPGTRLTVT.

This clonotype was recorded many times. This chain joins TRBV10-3 and TRBJ2-7, with TRBD1 matching over 8 bases. Germline CDR1 reads ENHRY; CDR2 reads SYGVKD. This CDR3 comprises 16 residues. The V segment lost 0 bases and the J segment 1 base; nucleotides outside the gene matches: 5. Here the CDR3 DNA reads TGTGCCATCAGTGAGTCTACTCGGACAGGGTCCTACGAGCAGTACTTC. Its translation is CAISESTRTGSYEQYF.